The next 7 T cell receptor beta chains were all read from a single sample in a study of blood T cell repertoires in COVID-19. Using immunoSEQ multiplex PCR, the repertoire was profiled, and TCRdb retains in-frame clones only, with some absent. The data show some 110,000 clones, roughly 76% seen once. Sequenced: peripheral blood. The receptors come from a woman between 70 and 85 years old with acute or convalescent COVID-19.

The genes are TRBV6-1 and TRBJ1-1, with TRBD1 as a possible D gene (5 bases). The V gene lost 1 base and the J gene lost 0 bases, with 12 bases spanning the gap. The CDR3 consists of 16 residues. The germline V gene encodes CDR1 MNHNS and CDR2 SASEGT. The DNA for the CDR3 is TGTGCCAGCAGTGAAGGCCCAGGGCTGCTGAACACTGAAGCTTTCTTT. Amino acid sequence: CASSEGPGLLNTEAFF.

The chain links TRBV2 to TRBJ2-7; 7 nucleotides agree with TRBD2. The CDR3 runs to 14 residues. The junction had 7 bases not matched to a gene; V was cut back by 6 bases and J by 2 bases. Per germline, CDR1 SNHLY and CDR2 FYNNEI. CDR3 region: CASSLLANTYEQYF. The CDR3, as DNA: TGTGCCAGCAGCTTACTAGCGAACACCTACGAGCAGTACTTC.

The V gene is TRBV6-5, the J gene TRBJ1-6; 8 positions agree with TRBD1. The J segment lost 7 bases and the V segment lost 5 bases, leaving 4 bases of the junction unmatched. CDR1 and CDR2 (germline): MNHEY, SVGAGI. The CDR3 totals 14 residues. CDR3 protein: CASSRGQGNSPLHF. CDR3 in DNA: TGTGCCAGCAGTCGAGGACAGGGAAATTCACCCCTCCACTTT.

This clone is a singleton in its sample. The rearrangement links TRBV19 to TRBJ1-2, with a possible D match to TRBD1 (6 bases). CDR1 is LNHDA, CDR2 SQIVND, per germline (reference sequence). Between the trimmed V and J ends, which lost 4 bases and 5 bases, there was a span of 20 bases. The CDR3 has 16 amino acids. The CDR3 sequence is CASSTHPGPQGYGYTF. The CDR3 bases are TGTGCCAGTAGTACCCACCCGGGACCTCAGGGGTATGGCTACACCTTC.

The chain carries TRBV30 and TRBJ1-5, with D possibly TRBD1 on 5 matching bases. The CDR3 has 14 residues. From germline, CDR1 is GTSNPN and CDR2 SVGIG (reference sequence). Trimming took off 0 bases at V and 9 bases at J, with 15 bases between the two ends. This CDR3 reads CAWSVGTGEMPQHF. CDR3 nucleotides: TGTGCCTGGAGTGTAGGGACGGGGGAGATGCCCCAGCATTTT.

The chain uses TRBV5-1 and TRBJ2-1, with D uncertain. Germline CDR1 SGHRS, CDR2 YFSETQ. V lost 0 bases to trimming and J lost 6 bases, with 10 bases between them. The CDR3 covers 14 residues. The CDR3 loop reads CASSLAGTLNEQFF. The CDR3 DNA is TGCGCCAGCAGCTTGGCGGGTACCCTCAATGAGCAGTTCTTC.

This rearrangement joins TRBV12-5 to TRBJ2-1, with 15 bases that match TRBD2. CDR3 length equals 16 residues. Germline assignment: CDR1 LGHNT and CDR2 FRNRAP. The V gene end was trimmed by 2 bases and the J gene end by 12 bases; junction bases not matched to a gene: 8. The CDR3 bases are TGTGCTAGTGGTTTGACCCTTGGGACTAGCGGGGGGTTGCAGTTCTTC. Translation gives CASGLTLGTSGGLQFF.